A single sample is the source of the 18 T cell receptor beta chains below, sequenced in a study of cytomegalovirus exposure and HLA in healthy donors. Repertoires were generated with immunoSEQ multiplex PCR, while TCRdb's copy carries only in-frame clones and drops some. Of under 250,000 clones listed, roughly 80% are singletons. The sequenced material came from PBMCs. The source is a woman aged 18 to 35 in good health and CMV-seronegative.

V is TRBV7-9 and J is TRBJ2-6; D may be TRBD1 or TRBD2 (6 bases each). The CDR3 is 17 amino acids. With 1 base removed from V and 3 bases from J, the gap between germline ends came to 13 bases. The germline gives CDR1 SEHNR, CDR2 FQNEAQ (reference sequence). DNA of the CDR3: TGTGCCAGCAGCTTAGTAGGGGGGACCGGTGGGGCCAACGTCCTGACTTTC. It translates to CASSLVGGTGGANVLTF.

The rearrangement joins TRBV18 to TRBJ2-1; TRBD2 matches at 13 bases. V shed 3 bases, J shed 5 bases, and the junction held 1 base outside the gene matches. The germline CDR1 and CDR2 sequences are KGHSH and LQKENI. The CDR3 length is 15 residues. The CDR3 bases are TGTGCCAGCTCACCGACTAGCGGGAGGAACAATGAGCAGTTCTTC. Protein product: CASSPTSGRNNEQFF.

There are a few counts of this clone. This chain connects TRBV7-3 to TRBJ1-2; 7 nucleotides match TRBD1. Looked up from germline, CDR1 is SGHTA and CDR2 is FQGTGA. V lost 5 bases to trimming and J lost 0 bases; unmatched junction nucleotides: 6. The CDR3 spans 15 residues. Here the CDR3 DNA reads TGTGCCAGCAGCGTTGGGACAGATACTAACTATGGCTACACCTTC. Amino acid sequence: CASSVGTDTNYGYTF.

The chain links TRBV2 to TRBJ1-6; a weak D match, TRBD1 (6 bases). Germline lookup yields CDR1 SNHLY and CDR2 FYNNEI. The length of the CDR3 is 13 residues. V was shortened by 8 bases and J by 10 bases, with 15 bases between the two germline ends. CDR3: CASVAQGLSPLHF. The DNA for the CDR3 is TGTGCCAGCGTAGCACAGGGTTTGTCACCCCTCCACTTT.

The rearrangement joins TRBV6-1 to TRBJ2-1, with 12 bases aligning to TRBD2. With V trimmed by 2 bases and J by 7 bases, 3 bases remained unmatched. CDR1 and CDR2 (germline): MNHNS, SASEGT. CDR3 length: 15 amino acids. The CDR3 DNA reads TGTGCCAGCAGTGAACTAGCGGGAGGGCCAAATGAGCAGTTCTTC. This sequence encodes CASSELAGGPNEQFF.

The chain carries TRBV6-1 and TRBJ2-2; either TRBD1 or TRBD2 may supply D (5 bases each). Deletions cut 7 bases from V and 8 bases from J, with 14 bases between. From germline, CDR1 is MNHNS and CDR2 SASEGT. The CDR3 runs to 13 residues. CDR3 amino acids: CASTQERGGELFF. As DNA, the CDR3 is TGTGCCAGCACCCAGGAGAGGGGAGGGGAGCTGTTTTTT.

This clone occurred a few times. The chain recombines TRBV6-5 with TRBJ1-4, with D perhaps TRBD1 (6 bases). The CDR3 runs 15 residues. V was cut by 5 bases and J by 7 bases, with 17 bases left in between. Germline V gives CDR1 MNHEY, CDR2 SVGAGI. This chain's CDR3 is CASSTRQEVPEKLFF. CDR3 bases: TGTGCCAGCAGTACACGACAGGAGGTCCCTGAAAAACTGTTTTTT.

The chain couples TRBV13 to TRBJ2-2; D may be TRBD1 (5 bases). Deletions cut 3 bases from V and 6 bases from J, with 11 bases between. Looked up from germline, CDR1 is PRHDT and CDR2 is FYEKMQ (reference sequence). The CDR3 loop spans 14 amino acids. Written as DNA, the CDR3 is TGTGCCAGCAGCTTGGGGCTGACCGCCGGGGAGCTGTTTTTT. It encodes CASSLGLTAGELFF.

V is TRBV28 and J is TRBJ1-1; D not resolved. The germline gives CDR1 MDHEN, CDR2 SYDVKM. The germline V and J ends were trimmed by 5 bases and 3 bases, with 10 bases remaining between them. CDR3 length: 13 residues. The CDR3 is CASSPRGYTEAFF. CDR3 sequence (DNA): TGTGCCAGCAGTCCTCGGGGTTACACTGAAGCTTTCTTT. Drawing the rest from reference TRBV28 and TRBJ1-1, the complete variable domain is DVKVTQSSRYLVKRTGEKVFLECVQDMDHENMFWYRQDPGLGLRLIYFSYDVKMKEKGDIPEGYSVSREKKERFSLILESASTNQTSMYLCASSPRGYTEAFFGQGTRLTVV.

This rearrangement joins TRBV2 to TRBJ1-4, with 7 bases lining up with TRBD1. Trimming cost V 6 bases and J 8 bases; bases outside gene matches: 18. Germline CDR1 and CDR2: SNHLY and FYNNEI. CDR3 size: 17 residues. The CDR3 loop reads CASSRQGTVGMGEKLFF. In DNA, the CDR3 is TGTGCCAGCAGCCGACAGGGTACAGTAGGGATGGGGGAAAAACTGTTTTTT.

This clone was observed a single time. This chain links TRBV7-6 with TRBJ2-5, with D unclear. Germline loops: CDR1 SGHVS, CDR2 FNYEAQ. V was cut by 0 bases and J by 3 bases, with 11 bases left in between. The CDR3 runs to 15 residues. The CDR3 region is CASSLAVPSKETQYF. CDR3 nucleotides: TGTGCCAGCAGCTTAGCTGTTCCCAGCAAAGAGACCCAGTACTTC.

The chain combines TRBV30 with TRBJ1-1; D gene ambiguous. The germline V gene encodes CDR1 GTSNPN and CDR2 SVGIG (reference sequence). Trimming took off 1 base at V and 7 bases at J, with 7 bases between the two ends. CDR3 length: 11 amino acids. The CDR3 coding sequence is TGTGCCTGGAGTGAAGCTTTTGAAGCTTTCTTT. Residues: CAWSEAFEAFF.

This clone has more than one count but fewer than ten. The V gene is TRBV6-1, the J gene TRBJ2-1; 9 positions agree with TRBD2. V shed 3 bases, J shed 3 bases, and the junction held 6 bases outside the gene matches. There are 16 residues in the CDR3. Per germline, CDR1 MNHNS and CDR2 SASEGT. The CDR3 DNA is TGTGCCAGCAGTGACGCGGGAGGGGTTCGCTACAATGAGCAGTTCTTC. This encodes CASSDAGGVRYNEQFF.

The chain employs TRBV28 and TRBJ2-1; 11 positions agree with TRBD2. The CDR3 contains 15 residues. The V gene's germline CDR1 is MDHEN and CDR2 SYDVKM. V gave up 6 bases and J gave up 1 base; unmatched junction bases: 2. This CDR3 is CASRTSGESYNEQFF. The DNA for the CDR3 is TGTGCCAGCAGGACTAGCGGGGAATCCTACAATGAGCAGTTCTTC.

The chain combines TRBV27 with TRBJ2-2; perhaps D is TRBD1 or TRBD2 (7 bases each). Per the germline V gene, CDR1 is MNHEY and CDR2 is SMNVEV (reference sequence). V lost 0 bases and J lost 3, with 11 bases in between. The CDR3 is 16 residues long. For the CDR3, the DNA is TGTGCCAGCAGTTTATCGGCAGGGGGGGACACCGGGGAGCTGTTTTTT. Its protein is CASSLSAGGDTGELFF.

Written as DNA, the CDR3 is TGTGCCAGTACCTCCGCGGACAATGGGGACTATGGCTACACCTTC. This codes for CASTSADNGDYGYTF. This rearrangement joins TRBV19 to TRBJ1-2; a weak D match, TRBD1 (5 bases). The CDR3 has 15 amino acids. Germline lookup yields CDR1 LNHDA and CDR2 SQIVND (reference sequence). V was cut by 7 bases and J by 3 bases, with 18 bases left in between.

CDR3 DNA sequence: TGTGCCAGCAGGCAATTTACAGGGGGTGATCAGCCCCAGCATTTT. Its translation is CASRQFTGGDQPQHF. The rearrangement joins TRBV2 to TRBJ1-5; 8 bases agree with TRBD1. V was pared by 6 bases and J by 5 bases, with 9 bases of the junction left unmatched. There are 15 residues in the CDR3. Germline-derived CDR1 and CDR2 are SNHLY and FYNNEI.

The chain is built from TRBV5-1 and TRBJ2-3; 14 nucleotides agree with TRBD2. The CDR3 consists of 19 residues. Trimming removed 0 bases from V and 2 bases from J; junction bases left unmatched: 8. CDR1 is SGHRS and CDR2 is YFSETQ in the germline V gene. In DNA form, the CDR3 reads TGCGCCAGCAGCTTGGCCCTCGGACTAGCGGGGGGACCCACAGATACGCAGTATTTT. Translated: CASSLALGLAGGPTDTQYF.